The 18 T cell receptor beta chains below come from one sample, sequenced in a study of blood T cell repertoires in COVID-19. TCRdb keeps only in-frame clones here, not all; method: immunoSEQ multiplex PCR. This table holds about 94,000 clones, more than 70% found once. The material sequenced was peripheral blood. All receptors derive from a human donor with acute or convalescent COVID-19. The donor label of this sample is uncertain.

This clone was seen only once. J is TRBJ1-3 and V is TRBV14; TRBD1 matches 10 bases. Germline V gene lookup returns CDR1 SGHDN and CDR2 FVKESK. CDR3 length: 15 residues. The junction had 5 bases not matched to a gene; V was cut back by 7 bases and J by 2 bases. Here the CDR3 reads CASTSGQGAGNTIYF. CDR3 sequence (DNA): TGTGCCAGCACGAGTGGACAGGGGGCTGGAAACACCATATATTTT.

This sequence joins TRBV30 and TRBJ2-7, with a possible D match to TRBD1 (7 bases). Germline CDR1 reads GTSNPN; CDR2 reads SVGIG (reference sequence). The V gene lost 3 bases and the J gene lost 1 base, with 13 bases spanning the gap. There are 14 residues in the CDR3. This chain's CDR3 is CAWRKTGRSYEQYF. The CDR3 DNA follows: TGTGCCTGGAGGAAGACAGGGAGGTCCTACGAGCAGTACTTC.

The CDR3 nucleotides read TGTGCCAGCAGCGCCTTACAGGGTAATGATGGCTACACCTTC. Translation: CASSALQGNDGYTF. The chain recombines TRBV11-2 with TRBJ1-2, with D possibly matching TRBD1 (6 bases). Looked up from germline, CDR1 is SGHAT and CDR2 is FQNNGV. The ends were cut back, 5 bases at V and 6 bases at J, with 16 bases in the middle. This CDR3 is 14 amino acids long.

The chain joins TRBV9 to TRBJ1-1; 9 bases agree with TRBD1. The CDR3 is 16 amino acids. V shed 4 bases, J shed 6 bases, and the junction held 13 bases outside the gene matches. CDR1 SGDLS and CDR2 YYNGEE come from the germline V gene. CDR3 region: CASSPRTGVTTAEAFF. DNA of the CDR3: TGTGCCAGCAGCCCAAGGACAGGGGTCACCACTGCTGAAGCTTTCTTT.

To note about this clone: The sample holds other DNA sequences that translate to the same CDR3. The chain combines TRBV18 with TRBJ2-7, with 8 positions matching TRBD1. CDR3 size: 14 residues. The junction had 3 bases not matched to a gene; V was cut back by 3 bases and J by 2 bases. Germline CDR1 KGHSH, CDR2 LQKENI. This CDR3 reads CASSPGQVTYEQYF. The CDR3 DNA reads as TGTGCCAGCTCACCGGGACAGGTAACCTACGAGCAGTACTTC.

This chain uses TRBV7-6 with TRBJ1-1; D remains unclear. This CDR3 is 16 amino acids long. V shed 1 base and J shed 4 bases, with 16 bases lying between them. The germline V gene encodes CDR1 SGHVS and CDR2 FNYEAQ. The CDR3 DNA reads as TGTGCCAGCAGCTTAGGGGAGAAGGGCGATACCACTGAAGCTTTCTTT. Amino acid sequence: CASSLGEKGDTTEAFF.

The CDR3 DNA reads TGCGCCAGCAGCCGGGAGGTGGGAGAGACCCAGTACTTC. Encoded protein: CASSREVGETQYF. The chain carries TRBV5-1 and TRBJ2-5, with 7 nucleotides matching TRBD2. With 4 bases clipped from V and 4 bases from J, the junction kept 4 bases outside the gene matches. The CDR3 covers 13 residues. Germline V gene sequence: CDR1 SGHRS, CDR2 YFSETQ. Drawing the rest from reference TRBV5-1 and TRBJ2-5, the complete variable domain is KAGVTQTPRYLIKTRGQQVTLSCSPISGHRSVSWYQQTPGQGLQFLFEYFSETQRNKGNFPGRFSGRQFSNSRSEMNVSTLELGDSALYLCASSREVGETQYFGPGTRLLVL.

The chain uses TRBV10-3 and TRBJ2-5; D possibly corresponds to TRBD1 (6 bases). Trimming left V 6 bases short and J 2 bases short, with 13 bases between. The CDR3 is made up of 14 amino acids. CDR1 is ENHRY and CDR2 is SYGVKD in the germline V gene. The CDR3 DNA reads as TGTGCCATCAGCTCGCGGACAGAGCAAGAGACCCAGTACTTC. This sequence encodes CAISSRTEQETQYF.

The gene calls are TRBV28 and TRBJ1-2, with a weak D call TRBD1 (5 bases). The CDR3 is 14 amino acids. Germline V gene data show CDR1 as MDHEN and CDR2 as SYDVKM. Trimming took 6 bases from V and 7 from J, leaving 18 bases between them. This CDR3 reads CASSSFLAGGGYTF. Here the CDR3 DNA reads TGTGCCAGCAGCTCCTTTCTGGCGGGGGGTGGCTACACCTTC.

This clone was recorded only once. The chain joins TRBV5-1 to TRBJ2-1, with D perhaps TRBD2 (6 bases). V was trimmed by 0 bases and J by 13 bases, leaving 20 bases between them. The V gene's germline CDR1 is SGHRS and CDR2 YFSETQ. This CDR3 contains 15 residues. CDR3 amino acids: CASSLDGGPSLIQFF. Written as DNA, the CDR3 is TGCGCCAGCAGCTTGGACGGGGGTCCCTCATTAATACAGTTCTTC.

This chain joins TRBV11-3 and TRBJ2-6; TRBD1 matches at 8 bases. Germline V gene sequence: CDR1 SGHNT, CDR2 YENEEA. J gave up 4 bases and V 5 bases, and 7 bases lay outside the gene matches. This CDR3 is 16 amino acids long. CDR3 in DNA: TGTGCCAGCAGCCGACCGACAGGGGCCGGGGCCAACGTCCTGACTTTC. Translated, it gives CASSRPTGAGANVLTF.

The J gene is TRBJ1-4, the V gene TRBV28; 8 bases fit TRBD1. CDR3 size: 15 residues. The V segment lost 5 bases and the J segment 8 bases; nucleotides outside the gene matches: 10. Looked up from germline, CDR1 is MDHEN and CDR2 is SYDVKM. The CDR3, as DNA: TGTGCCAGCAGTCTGCAACAGGGGGTCCGGGAAAAACTGTTTTTT. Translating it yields CASSLQQGVREKLFF.

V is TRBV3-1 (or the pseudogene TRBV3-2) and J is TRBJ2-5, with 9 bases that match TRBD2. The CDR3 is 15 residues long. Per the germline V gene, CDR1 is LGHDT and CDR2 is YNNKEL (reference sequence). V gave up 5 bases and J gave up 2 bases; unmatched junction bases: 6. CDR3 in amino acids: CASSAGGPRQETQYF. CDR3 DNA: TGTGCCAGCAGCGCGGGGGGGCCGCGACAAGAGACCCAGTACTTC.

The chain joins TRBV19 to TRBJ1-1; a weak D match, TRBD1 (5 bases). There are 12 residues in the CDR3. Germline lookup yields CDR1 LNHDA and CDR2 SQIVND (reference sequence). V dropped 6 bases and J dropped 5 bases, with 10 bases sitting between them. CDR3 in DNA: TGTGCCAGTAGCAGGGTTGGTACTGAAGCTTTCTTT. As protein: CASSRVGTEAFF.

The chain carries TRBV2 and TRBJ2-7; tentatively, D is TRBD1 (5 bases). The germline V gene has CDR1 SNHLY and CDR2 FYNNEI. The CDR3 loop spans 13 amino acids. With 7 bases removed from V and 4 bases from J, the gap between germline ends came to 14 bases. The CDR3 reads CASNPRGMYEQYF. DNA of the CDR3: TGTGCCAGCAACCCTAGGGGAATGTACGAGCAGTACTTC.

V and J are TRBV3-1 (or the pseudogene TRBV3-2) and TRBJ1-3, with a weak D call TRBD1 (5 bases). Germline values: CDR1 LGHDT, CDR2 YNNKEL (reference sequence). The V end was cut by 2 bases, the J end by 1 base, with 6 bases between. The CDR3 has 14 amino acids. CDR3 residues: CASSQPGSGNTIYF. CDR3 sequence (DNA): TGTGCCAGCAGCCAACCAGGGTCTGGAAACACCATATATTTT.

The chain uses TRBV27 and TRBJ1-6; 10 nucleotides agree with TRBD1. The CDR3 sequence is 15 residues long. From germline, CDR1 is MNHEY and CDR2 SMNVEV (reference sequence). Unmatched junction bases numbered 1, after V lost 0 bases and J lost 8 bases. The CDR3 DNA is TGTGCCAGCAGTTTATCCGGGACAGGGGATTCACCCCTCCACTTT. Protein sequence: CASSLSGTGDSPLHF.

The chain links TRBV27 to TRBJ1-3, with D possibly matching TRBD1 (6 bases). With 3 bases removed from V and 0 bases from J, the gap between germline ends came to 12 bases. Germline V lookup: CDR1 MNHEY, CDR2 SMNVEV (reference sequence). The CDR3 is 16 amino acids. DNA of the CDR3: TGTGCCAGCAGTTTGGGGGCAGACCTCTCTGGAAACACCATATATTTT. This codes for CASSLGADLSGNTIYF.